Below, 23 T cell receptor beta chains from the same sample are listed, as sequenced in a study of long-term antiretroviral therapy in people with HIV. Samples were assayed with immunoSEQ v3.0 at survey level. Clones were sequenced by immunoSEQ multiplex PCR, and TCRdb holds only the in-frame ones, with some missing. Altogether around 20,000 clones are present, about four fifths being singletons, with the ten largest covering around 12%. This sample comprised unsorted PBMCs, obtained 0.1 years before starting antiretroviral therapy. These receptor sequences come from a man in his forties with HIV.

The chain carries TRBV5-1 and TRBJ2-7, with TRBD1 as a possible D gene (6 bases). V was clipped by 5 bases and J by 5 bases, with 20 bases between them. The CDR3 covers 15 residues. Germline CDR1 SGHRS, CDR2 YFSETQ. The CDR3, as DNA: TGCGCCAGCAGTTCCGCACAGGGAGTAAGCAACGAGCAGTACTTC. This codes for CASSSAQGVSNEQYF.

The chain couples TRBV7-2 to TRBJ2-1; 9 bases match TRBD1. Trimming cost V 5 bases and J 6 bases; bases outside gene matches: 11. The CDR3 covers 16 residues. The germline gives CDR1 SGHTA, CDR2 FQGNSA. The CDR3 DNA reads as TGTGCCAGCAGCACGAACAGGGGGCGAATGGGCAATGAGCAGTTCTTC. As protein: CASSTNRGRMGNEQFF.

This chain links TRBV7-2 with TRBJ1-4, with D possibly matching TRBD1 (5 bases). The V end was cut by 5 bases, the J end by 8 bases, with 15 bases between. Germline CDR1 and CDR2: SGHTA and FQGNSA. The CDR3 loop spans 14 amino acids. CDR3 residues: CASSPYGHREKLFF. CDR3 bases: TGTGCCAGCAGCCCATATGGACATCGAGAAAAACTGTTTTTT. The full variable domain, rest sourced from reference TRBV7-2 and TRBJ1-4, is GAGVSQSPSNKVTEKGKDVELRCDPISGHTALYWYRQSLGQGLEFLIYFQGNSAPDKSGLPSDRFSAERTGGSVSTLTIQRTQQEDSAVYLCASSPYGHREKLFFGSGTQLSVL.

The chain joins TRBV6-5 to TRBJ1-3, with D perhaps TRBD1 (5 bases). Germline V gives CDR1 MNHEY, CDR2 SVGAGI. V was cut by 5 bases and J by 0 bases, with 11 bases left in between. The CDR3 contains 15 residues. This CDR3 is CASSPGGSSGNTIYF. DNA of the CDR3: TGTGCCAGCAGTCCCGGGGGGAGCTCTGGAAACACCATATATTTT.

This clone was detected once. The chain couples TRBV9 to TRBJ2-7, with 14 bases fitting TRBD2. CDR1 is SGDLS, CDR2 YYNGEE, per germline. The J segment lost 9 bases and the V segment lost 3 bases, leaving 5 bases of the junction unmatched. The CDR3 contains 14 residues. This chain's CDR3 is CASSEGLAGERQYF. The CDR3 bases are TGTGCCAGCAGCGAGGGACTAGCGGGGGAACGGCAGTACTTC.

The V and J genes are TRBV27 and TRBJ2-5; TRBD2 matches 14 bases. Looked up from germline, CDR1 is MNHEY and CDR2 is SMNVEV (reference sequence). V shed 11 bases and J 1 base; nucleotides not matched to a gene: 9. The CDR3 length is 16 residues. The chain's CDR3 is CASRGLAGGSQETQYF. The CDR3 DNA reads as TGTGCCTCCCGCGGACTAGCGGGAGGCTCCCAAGAGACCCAGTACTTC.

The V gene is TRBV7-9, the J gene TRBJ2-3, with 10 bases identical to TRBD1. CDR3 length: 17 amino acids. Germline CDR1 is SEHNR and CDR2 is FQNEAQ (reference sequence). J gave up 6 bases and V 4 bases, and 13 bases lay outside the gene matches. CDR3: CASSWNRDRGGVDTQYF. The CDR3 DNA reads TGTGCCAGCAGCTGGAACCGGGACAGGGGAGGAGTGGATACGCAGTATTTT.

The chain has TRBV5-5 and TRBJ2-6; no firm D call. The CDR3 extends over 17 amino acids. The V end was cut by 2 bases, the J end by 0 bases, with 12 bases between. Per the germline V gene, CDR1 is SGHKS and CDR2 is YYEKEE (reference sequence). CDR3 nucleotide sequence: TGTGCCAGCAGCTTCAACAGAGGAGACTCTGGGGCCAACGTCCTGACTTTC. Translated: CASSFNRGDSGANVLTF.

The J gene is TRBJ1-1, the V gene TRBV9; D perhaps matches TRBD1 (6 bases). V was cut by 0 bases and J by 1 base, with 7 bases left in between. The germline V gene has CDR1 SGDLS and CDR2 YYNGEE. This CDR3 contains 14 residues. The CDR3 nucleotides read TGTGCCAGCAGCGTAGGACAGGCGAACACTGAAGCTTTCTTT. It translates to CASSVGQANTEAFF.

The V call is TRBV29-1, the J call TRBJ1-2, with a weak D call TRBD1 (6 bases). Trimming took 5 bases from V and 4 from J, leaving 17 bases between them. The CDR3 has 14 amino acids. Germline CDR1 and CDR2: SQVTM and ANQGSEA. Written as DNA, the CDR3 is TGCAGCGTTTATCCGGACAGCTCACGCTATGGCTACACCTTC. The encoded protein is CSVYPDSSRYGYTF.

V is TRBV28 and J is TRBJ2-3; 9 nucleotides line up with TRBD2. CDR1 MDHEN and CDR2 SYDVKM come from the germline V gene. V was clipped by 4 bases and J by 4 bases; unmatched bases: 3. CDR3 length: 14 amino acids. The CDR3 region is CASSSGLASDTQYF. CDR3 DNA sequence: TGTGCCAGCAGTTCCGGACTAGCGTCAGATACGCAGTATTTT.

This clone has only a few counts. The V gene is TRBV10-2, the J gene TRBJ2-4, with TRBD1 identical over 7 bases. The CDR3 has 13 amino acids. The germline V gene has CDR1 WSHSY and CDR2 SAAADI. Losses at the gene ends were 3 bases for V and 6 bases for J; bases not matched to a gene: 2. CDR3 in DNA: TGCGCCAGCAGTGACAGGGGGTTAAACATTCAGTACTTC. It specifies CASSDRGLNIQYF.

V and J are TRBV14 and TRBJ2-1; 8 bases agree with TRBD1. V lost 4 bases to trimming and J lost 4 bases; unmatched junction nucleotides: 9. CDR3 length: 16 amino acids. Germline values: CDR1 SGHDN, CDR2 FVKESK. The CDR3 here is CASSLRGGQVYNEQFF. The CDR3 nucleotides are TGTGCCAGCAGCCTCAGAGGGGGACAGGTGTACAATGAGCAGTTCTTC.

The rearrangement joins TRBV15 to TRBJ2-1; 11 bases line up with TRBD1. Germline V gene lookup returns CDR1 LNHNV and CDR2 YYDKDF (reference sequence). The CDR3 runs to 15 residues. J was trimmed by 8 bases and V by 8 bases; bases with no gene match: 11. CDR3 sequence (DNA): TGTGCCACCGGAGGATGGACAGGGGGCGTCGATGAGCAGTTCTTC. It codes for CATGGWTGGVDEQFF.

For the CDR3, the DNA is TGTGCCAGCAGAGCCGGGACAGGGGGGACTTACGAGCAGTACTTC. As protein: CASRAGTGGTYEQYF. This chain uses TRBV6-5 with TRBJ2-5; TRBD1 agrees at 11 bases. The end of the DNA aligns better with TRBJ2-7, so the J call may be wrong. From germline, CDR1 is MNHEY and CDR2 SVGAGI. This CDR3 has 15 amino acids.

CDR3 loop: CASTRAGTPKNEQYF. The DNA for the CDR3 is TGTGCCAGCACCCGAGCCGGGACACCCAAGAACGAGCAGTACTTC. The rearrangement links TRBV27 to TRBJ2-7; possible D gene TRBD1, 6 bases. CDR1 MNHEY and CDR2 SMNVEV come from the germline V gene (reference sequence). Between the trimmed V and J ends, which lost 7 bases and 5 bases, there was a span of 21 bases. This CDR3 contains 15 residues.

The chain recombines TRBV2 with TRBJ2-3; D gene ambiguous. Trimming left V 3 bases short and J 0 bases short, with 4 bases between. CDR1 SNHLY and CDR2 FYNNEI come from the germline V gene. The length of the CDR3 is 13 residues. The CDR3 protein is CASSETSTDTQYF. Written as DNA, the CDR3 is TGTGCCAGCAGTGAGACTAGCACAGATACGCAGTATTTT.

The chain has TRBV27 and TRBJ1-2, with 11 bases that match TRBD1. Looked up from germline, CDR1 is MNHEY and CDR2 is SMNVEV (reference sequence). The J segment lost 9 bases and the V segment lost 4 bases, leaving 4 bases of the junction unmatched. This CDR3 has 13 amino acids. The CDR3 DNA follows: TGTGCCAGCAGTTCGGGACAGGGGGTACGCTACACCTTC. It specifies CASSSGQGVRYTF.

V usage is TRBV5-1 and J usage is TRBJ2-1, with 9 bases identical to TRBD1. Germline CDR1 SGHRS, CDR2 YFSETQ. V shed 2 bases, J shed 4 bases, and the junction held 7 bases outside the gene matches. The CDR3 spans 16 residues. The CDR3 protein is CASSFQTGTGYNEQFF. DNA of the CDR3: TGCGCCAGCAGCTTCCAAACAGGGACAGGGTACAATGAGCAGTTCTTC.

The J gene is TRBJ2-3, the V gene TRBV7-2; D is ambiguous. The CDR3 covers 13 residues. Germline lookup yields CDR1 SGHTA and CDR2 FQGNSA. V was clipped by 5 bases and J by 7 bases, with 13 bases between them. CDR3 nucleotides: TGTGCCAGCAGCCTTGGACCTTCCAATACGCAGTATTTT. Translating it yields CASSLGPSNTQYF.

This clone was detected a few times. Here the CDR3 reads CASSLLYGQPQHF. DNA of the CDR3: TGTGCCAGCAGTTTATTGTACGGGCAGCCCCAGCATTTT. This chain uses TRBV27 with TRBJ1-5, with D unclear. CDR3 length: 13 amino acids. V lost 1 base to trimming and J lost 7 bases, with 8 bases between them. Germline V CDR1 and CDR2: MNHEY, SMNVEV (reference sequence).

The chain is built from TRBV19 and TRBJ2-1, with 8 bases aligning to TRBD2. From germline, CDR1 is LNHDA and CDR2 SQIVND (reference sequence). This CDR3 comprises 15 residues. V lost 7 bases to trimming and J lost 2 bases; unmatched junction nucleotides: 7. The CDR3 loop is CASTTGTRPYNEQFF. The CDR3 nucleotides are TGTGCCAGTACTACCGGGACTAGACCCTACAATGAGCAGTTCTTC.

This clone was seen just once. This sequence joins TRBV2 and TRBJ2-3; a weak D match, TRBD1 (6 bases). Germline CDR1 SNHLY, CDR2 FYNNEI. This CDR3 has 13 residues. Trimming stripped 8 bases from V and 3 bases from J, with 12 bases between. In DNA form, the CDR3 reads TGTGCCAGCCTACCAGGGGTGACAGATACGCAGTATTTT. Translation: CASLPGVTDTQYF.